What follows are 22 T cell receptor beta chains derived from one specimen sequenced in a study of blood T cells in healthy people across ages. Together with a sample-barcoded 5' primer, a J-beta primer mix was included in a second PCR lasting about 6 to 11 cycles. TCRdb passed the 5' RACE reads through MiXCR, listing each CDR3 protein once. The sample carries around 1,600,000 distinct CDR3 sequences, around 40% recorded once. Sequenced material: blood. Receptor source: a woman between 18 and 30 years old in good health.

The chain carries TRBV7-3 and TRBJ2-7; D is tentatively TRBD1 or TRBD2 (5 bases each). CDR3 length: 13 amino acids. Germline-derived CDR1 and CDR2 are SGHTA and FQGTGA. Trimming took off 5 bases at V and 6 bases at J, with 14 bases between the two ends. CDR3 nucleotides: TGTGCCAGCAGCCCTCGAGGGGATGCCGAGCAGTACTTC. Protein sequence: CASSPRGDAEQYF.

This clonotype occurred once. Written as DNA, the CDR3 is TGCGCCAGCAGCTTGGCCGGGCCCCGCAAGGATACGCAGTATTTT. It yields the protein CASSLAGPRKDTQYF. The V gene is TRBV5-1, the J gene TRBJ2-3; D gene unclear. CDR3 length equals 15 residues. V lost 0 bases, J lost 6 bases, and 14 bases lay in between. Germline assignment: CDR1 SGHRS and CDR2 YFSETQ.

The V call is TRBV6-2 or TRBV6-3, the J call TRBJ2-2; 7 positions match TRBD1. V was clipped by 1 base and J by 5 bases; unmatched bases: 4. The CDR3 runs 15 residues. Germline lookup yields CDR1 MNHEY and CDR2 SVGEGT. The CDR3 nucleotides read TGTGCCAGCAGTTACTTCGGCAGGGGGACCGGGGAGCTGTTTTTT. Its translation is CASSYFGRGTGELFF.

The J gene is TRBJ1-1, the V gene TRBV6-5, with unresolved D. Germline-derived CDR1 and CDR2 are MNHEY and SVGAGI. This CDR3 has 14 amino acids. The V gene lost 0 bases and the J gene lost 8 bases, with 13 bases spanning the gap. The CDR3 spells CASSYSKGNREAFF. CDR3 sequence (DNA): TGTGCCAGCAGTTACTCGAAAGGGAATCGAGAAGCTTTCTTT.

Here the CDR3 reads CASSEASGVVGKLFF. Written as DNA, the CDR3 is TGTGCCAGCAGTGAAGCCTCGGGGGTGGTGGGAAAACTGTTTTTT. The chain links TRBV2 to TRBJ1-4, with D possibly TRBD1 on 5 matching bases. CDR3 length: 15 residues. The V end lost 0 bases, the J end lost 10 bases, and 15 bases lay between the germline ends. Germline V gene lookup returns CDR1 SNHLY and CDR2 FYNNEI.

CDR3 loop: CASSYSRGPYGYTF. The CDR3 DNA follows: TGTGCCAGCAGTTACTCCCGGGGTCCTTATGGCTACACCTTC. This chain joins TRBV6-5 and TRBJ1-2; D not certain. CDR1 and CDR2 (germline): MNHEY, SVGAGI. The CDR3 contains 14 residues. V lost 0 bases, J lost 5 bases, and 10 bases lay in between.

The chain recombines TRBV4-1 with TRBJ1-2, with D hard to call. The CDR3 has 15 amino acids. V lost 0 bases and J lost 7, with 15 bases in between. From germline, CDR1 is MGHRA and CDR2 YSYEKL. CDR3 region: CASSQENRPLSGYTF. In DNA, the CDR3 is TGCGCCAGCAGCCAAGAAAACAGACCCCTATCTGGCTACACCTTC.

This clonotype has a handful of counts. The rearrangement links TRBV5-5 to TRBJ1-5; TRBD1 agrees at 7 bases. This CDR3 spans 15 amino acids. V lost 0 bases and J lost 9; bases outside the gene matches: 9. Germline CDR1 is SGHKS and CDR2 is YYEKEE (reference sequence). The DNA for the CDR3 is TGTGCCAGCAGCTTGGACGGGACAGCATTTAGGCCCCAGCATTTT. It codes for CASSLDGTAFRPQHF.

The chain carries TRBV29-1 and TRBJ2-5; 8 bases align to TRBD1. The CDR3 extends over 13 amino acids. Trimming cost V 3 bases and J 11 bases; bases outside gene matches: 11. CDR1 is SQVTM, CDR2 ANQGSEA, per germline. CDR3 bases: TGCAGCGTTGATGACAGGGGAAGAGTTGAGCAGTACTTC. Protein product: CSVDDRGRVEQYF. The full variable domain, its missing parts supplied by reference TRBV29-1 and TRBJ2-5, is SAVISQKPSRDICQRGTSLTIQCQVDSQVTMMFWYRQQPGQSLTLIATANQGSEATYESGFVIDKFPISRPNLTFSTLTVSNMSPEDSSIYLCSVDDRGRVEQYFGPGTRLLVL.

V gene TRBV7-2 combines with J gene TRBJ2-1; 9 bases match TRBD2. Trimming removed 6 bases from V and 4 bases from J; junction bases left unmatched: 7. CDR3 length: 15 amino acids. Germline V lookup: CDR1 SGHTA, CDR2 FQGNSA. CDR3 amino acids: CASRPQREAYNEQFF. In nucleotides, the CDR3 is TGTGCCAGCAGACCACAGCGGGAGGCGTACAATGAGCAGTTCTTC.

CDR3 nucleotides: TGTGCCAGCAGCTTGGGCAGCGGGAGGGAAAACGAGCAGTACTTC. Protein product: CASSLGSGRENEQYF. The V call is TRBV5-6, the J call TRBJ2-4, with 10 nucleotides matching TRBD2. The end of the DNA is better explained by TRBJ2-7, so the J call may be wrong. CDR1 is SGHDT and CDR2 is YYEEEE in the germline V gene. This CDR3 is 15 amino acids long.

The genes are TRBV11-2 and TRBJ1-1; D is unclear. This CDR3 is built from 16 residues. Trimming shortened V by 3 bases and J by 0 bases, and 14 bases separated the two germline ends. CDR1 is SGHAT, CDR2 FQNNGV, per germline. The CDR3 protein is CASSFTPGGLNTEAFF. The DNA for the CDR3 is TGTGCCAGCAGCTTTACCCCGGGAGGATTGAACACTGAAGCTTTCTTT.

The CDR3 here is CASSLWAPPMEAEAFF. In nucleotides, the CDR3 is TGCGCCAGCAGCCTTTGGGCTCCCCCAATGGAAGCTGAAGCTTTCTTT. The chain joins TRBV4-1 to TRBJ1-1; D gene ambiguous. V was shortened by 4 bases and J by 6 bases, with 21 bases between the two germline ends. Germline-derived CDR1 and CDR2 are MGHRA and YSYEKL. There are 16 residues in the CDR3.

Only a few counts were recorded for this clonotype. The gene calls are TRBV10-3 and TRBJ2-4; 8 bases line up with TRBD1. The V and J ends lost 3 bases and 5 bases, in that order; junction bases with no gene match: 15. The CDR3 consists of 18 residues. Germline lookup yields CDR1 ENHRY and CDR2 SYGVKD. CDR3 in DNA: TGTGCCATCAGTGACCTCCAGCGAACAGGGGGTAGGGAAAACATTCAGTACTTC. This gives the protein CAISDLQRTGGRENIQYF.

In this sample, this clonotype turned up a few times. The rearrangement uses TRBV27 and TRBJ2-3; TRBD1 might be the D (6 bases). The V gene's germline CDR1 is MNHEY and CDR2 SMNVEV (reference sequence). This CDR3 is built from 15 residues. V dropped 1 base and J dropped 5 bases, with 13 bases sitting between them. As DNA, the CDR3 is TGTGCCAGCAGTTTATACAGGGCCCGGGGAGATACGCAGTATTTT. It yields the protein CASSLYRARGDTQYF.

This clonotype was counted once. The V and J genes are TRBV29-1 and TRBJ2-3; either TRBD1 or TRBD2 may fit D (6 bases each). The CDR3 totals 15 residues. V lost 0 bases to trimming and J lost 1 base, with 11 bases between them. CDR1 and CDR2 (germline): SQVTM, ANQGSEA. CDR3 DNA sequence: TGCAGCGTTGAAGAAGGGGGGCCCCGCACAGATACGCAGTATTTT. Its protein product is CSVEEGGPRTDTQYF.

The chain has TRBV12-3 or TRBV12-4 and TRBJ2-5, with 7 bases lining up with TRBD2. With V trimmed by 5 bases and J by 2 bases, 11 bases remained unmatched. The CDR3 has 16 residues. The CDR3 DNA reads as TGTGCCAGCAGTCTCCCTAGCGGAGGGAATCAAGAGACCCAGTACTTC. Residues: CASSLPSGGNQETQYF.

The genes are TRBV12-3 or TRBV12-4 and TRBJ1-3, with TRBD1 matching over 7 bases. Trimming took 4 bases from V and 4 from J; bases not matched to a gene: 4. The CDR3 contains 14 residues. CDR3 sequence reads: CASSSGQIGNTIYF. DNA of the CDR3: TGTGCCAGCAGTTCGGGACAGATCGGAAACACCATATATTTT.

The V gene is TRBV7-9, the J gene TRBJ1-2; D is perhaps TRBD1 (6 bases). V was pared by 4 bases and J by 6 bases, with 15 bases between. Germline V gene sequence: CDR1 SEHNR, CDR2 FQNEAQ (reference sequence). This CDR3 contains 14 residues. The CDR3 protein is CASSSISRGDGYTF. The CDR3 nucleotides read TGTGCCAGCAGCTCCATCTCAAGGGGGGATGGCTACACCTTC.

This chain connects TRBV30 to TRBJ1-3; D is unclear. The ends were cut back, 0 bases at V and 2 bases at J, with 5 bases in the middle. CDR1 is GTSNPN and CDR2 is SVGIG in the germline V gene (reference sequence). This CDR3 has 13 amino acids. CDR3: CAWSVSAGNTIYF. CDR3 DNA: TGTGCCTGGAGTGTAAGCGCTGGAAACACCATATATTTT.

Only a few counts were recorded for this clonotype. The chain links TRBV12-3 or TRBV12-4 to TRBJ2-5; D ambiguous. Trimming cost V 8 bases and J 3 bases, with 13 bases left between them. The CDR3 runs 13 residues. CDR3: CASRSRLEETQYF. For the CDR3, the DNA is TGTGCCAGCCGTTCGAGGTTAGAAGAGACCCAGTACTTC.

The chain is built from TRBV6-5 and TRBJ2-7, with unresolved D. The CDR3 sequence is 13 residues long. V lost 2 bases and J lost 7, with 12 bases in between. Germline CDR1 reads MNHEY; CDR2 reads SVGAGI. The CDR3 region has the DNA TGTGCCAGCAGTTACGGTCAGTACAATGAGCAGTACTTC. The encoded protein is CASSYGQYNEQYF.